A single TCR beta chain is shown here with its context. What it binds is unknown. This sample is part of a study of T cell repertoires in cytomegalovirus infection. The overall study: Signatures in public TCR beta sequences pointed to both CMV infection and matching HLA type. Study results and caveats: HLA-C-restricted CMV-specific TCR beta clonotypes prevailed in the ex vivo response. Of the TCR beta families, the public ones yielded a cumulative frequency that identified carriers of CMV plus the relevant HLA.

Per germline, CDR1 LNHDA and CDR2 SQIVND (reference sequence). The CDR3 sequence is 18 residues long. The V gene end was trimmed by 4 bases and the J gene end by 7 bases; junction bases not matched to a gene: 16. MiXCR was run by TCRdb on the reads, yielding one entry per CDR3 protein. The sample consists of 750,000 to 950,000 distinct CDR3 sequences, 29% of them appearing once. The origin of this receptor is a human donor in good health (CMV status not recorded). Some clones in this sample may be carry-over from other donors' samples. The sequences come from cultured CD8+ T cells from PBMCs, collected from culture after CMV antigen stimulation. The chain employs TRBV19 and TRBJ1-6; TRBD1 matches 7 bases. This CDR3 reads CASSSAPTGFGVNSPLHF. CDR3 sequence (DNA): TGTGCCAGTAGTAGCGCCCCGACAGGGTTCGGCGTGAATTCACCCCTCCACTTT.